Sequencing of this T cell receptor beta chain was carried out in a study of beta chain features in type 1 diabetes. Sequenced material consisted of expressed TCRB transcripts (all of the isolated RNA was reverse transcribed). Profiled with immunoSEQ multiplex PCR; TCRdb holds only in-frame clones, not every one. The profile shows about 740,000 clones, about an eighth of them singletons. Germline CDR1 reads LGHNT; CDR2 reads FRNRAP. The CDR3 has 13 amino acids. Between the trimmed V and J ends, which lost 7 bases and 1 base, there was a span of 5 bases. Findings and caveats of the study: When Type 1 diabetes patients were examined, their TCRB CDR3s proved moderately but significantly shorter in all four CD4+ subsets.

Only a few counts were recorded for this clone. Its specificity is not known. Other DNA variants within this sample encode the same CDR3. The sequenced sample was naive CD4+ T cells from blood. The rearrangement joins TRBV12-5 to TRBJ2-6; no clear D gene. The clonotype originates from a man younger than 35 with type 1 diabetes. DNA of the CDR3: TGTGCTAGTGCTCTTTCTGGGGCCAACGTCCTGACTTTC. Amino acids: CASALSGANVLTF. The full variable domain, completed using reference TRBV12-5 and TRBJ2-6, is DARVTQTPRHKVTEMGQEVTMRCQPILGHNTVFWYRQTMMQGLELLAYFRNRAPLDDSGMPKDRFSAEMPDATLATLKIQPSEPRDSAVYFCASALSGANVLTFGAGSRLTVL.